Listed below are T cell receptor beta chains from one sample, sequenced in a study of beta chain features in type 1 diabetes. TCRdb's table, derived via immunoSEQ multiplex PCR, lists solely in-frame clones and lacks some. The sample lists about 360,000 clones; around 12% were seen once. The sequencing input was naive CD4+ T cells from blood. The receptors were gathered from a man in his late teens or twenties in good health. The CDR3 runs from the conserved cysteine through the conserved F or W. Fields, in order: clone size, D gene, V gene, J gene, CDR3 DNA, CDR3 protein. The D gene is left open where the match is weak. Clone size appears in some rows only: once, few, many, or a class for an expanded clone.

few	NA	TRBV7-2	TRBJ2-5	TGTGCCAGCAGCTCAGGGCAGGGGGGACAAGAGACCCAGTACTTC	CASSSGQGGQETQYF
many	TRBD2	TRBV15	TRBJ2-1	TGTGCCACCATAGCGGGGATACTGGATGAGCAGTTCTTC	CATIAGILDEQFF
NA	NA	TRBV30	TRBJ2-7	TGTGCCTGGAGTGTAGACAGGTCCTACGAGCAGTACTTC	CAWSVDRSYEQYF
few	NA	TRBV18	TRBJ2-6	TGTGCCAGCTCACCGGACAGCTCTGGGGCCAACGTCCTGACTTTC	CASSPDSSGANVLTF
few	NA	TRBV18	TRBJ1-1	TGTGCCAGCTCACCCCTCAGGGGACCCACTGAAGCTTTCTTT	CASSPLRGPTEAFF
once	NA	TRBV2	TRBJ2-1	TGTGCCAGTAAAAAGGAAGGGACAATCGGTGAGCAGTTCTTC	CASKKEGTIGEQFF
NA	TRBD2	TRBV11-3	TRBJ2-1	TGTGCCAGCAGCCCCCGGACTAGCGGGAATGAGCAGTTCTTC	CASSPRTSGNEQFF
NA	TRBD2	TRBV6-5	TRBJ2-3	TGTGCCAGCAGGGGCGGACTAGCAGATACGCAGTATTTT	CASRGGLADTQYF
NA	NA	TRBV2	TRBJ2-1	TGTGCCAGCAGTGGGGGGGAGGAAAATGAGCAGTTCTTC	CASSGGEENEQFF
few	TRBD1	TRBV7-3	TRBJ2-1	TGTGCCAGCAGTCTCGGGACAGGCTACTACAATGAGCAGTTCTTC	CASSLGTGYYNEQFF
few	NA	TRBV28	TRBJ2-7	TGTGCCAGCAGTTTGCAAGGGGGGGGCTACGAGCAGTACTTC	CASSLQGGGYEQYF
few	NA	TRBV7-2	TRBJ2-3	TGTGCCAGCAGCTTCGGGACTCCCGGCACAGATACGCAGTATTTT	CASSFGTPGTDTQYF
few	NA	TRBV4-3	TRBJ1-2	TGCGCCAGCAGCCAAGTACGGGGGTTCAGCTGGCGCTACACCTTC	CASSQVRGFSWRYTF
few	NA	TRBV7-3	TRBJ2-3	TGTGCCAGCAGCCTCCCTCACGGGACGCAGTATTTT	CASSLPHGTQYF
few	NA	TRBV2	TRBJ1-4	TGTGCCAGCAGGGTCAGGGGAATTGGTACTAATGAAAAACTGTTTTTT	CASRVRGIGTNEKLFF
NA	NA	TRBV5-4	TRBJ2-7	TGTGCCAGCAGCTTGGTGGGGGGGGCTTGGTACGAGCAGTACTTC	CASSLVGGAWYEQYF
NA	TRBD1	TRBV6-4	TRBJ1-1	TGTGCCAGCAGTGACTCCCCAGGGGGAGCGAACACTGAAGCTTTCTTT	CASSDSPGGANTEAFF
NA	NA	TRBV28	TRBJ2-7	TGTGCCAGCAGTTTAAGCCTCTACGAGCAGTACTTC	CASSLSLYEQYF
few	NA	TRBV4-2	TRBJ2-3	TGTGCCAGCAGCCAAGATACGGGCGGGAGAATAGGCCTCAGGGGAGATACGCAGTATTTT	CASSQDTGGRIGLRGDTQYF
NA	NA	TRBV7-3	TRBJ2-1	TGTGCCAGCAGCTTAATTGGAGGGTTCGATGAGCAGTTCTTC	CASSLIGGFDEQFF
few	NA	TRBV10-2	TRBJ1-6	TGCGCCAGCCGAGGGAGCTATAATTCACCCCTCCACTTT	CASRGSYNSPLHF
NA	TRBD1	TRBV13	TRBJ2-7	TGTGCCAGCAGCTTAGCTGGTATTCAGGGGGTCTCCTACGAGCAGTACTTC	CASSLAGIQGVSYEQYF
few	TRBD2	TRBV7-2	TRBJ2-5	TGTGCCAGCAGCTTAGCGGGGCTAGCGGGGGGGCAAGAGACCCAGTACTTC	CASSLAGLAGGQETQYF
NA	TRBD1	TRBV19	TRBJ1-1	TGTGCCAGTAGTACGGGACAGGGGTTGGGTGAAGCTTTCTTT	CASSTGQGLGEAFF
few	NA	TRBV7-3	TRBJ1-1	TGTGCCAGCAGCTCCGGCGGGGGTATCCGAGCTTTCTTT	CASSSGGGIRAFF
few	NA	TRBV6-1	TRBJ2-6	TGTGCCAGCAGTGCAGGGGCTGGGGCCAACGTCCTGACTTTC	CASSAGAGANVLTF
few	TRBD1	TRBV4-1	TRBJ1-4	TGCGCCAGCAGCCAAGCCGGGACAGGGTGGGAAAAACTGTTTTTT	CASSQAGTGWEKLFF
NA	NA	TRBV19	TRBJ2-5	TGTGCCAGTAAGGGCCCGGACACGAAGACCCAGTACTTC	CASKGPDTKTQYF
NA	TRBD2	TRBV7-2	TRBJ2-1	TGTGCCAGCAGCTTAGGGGCTAGCGGGAGGGTAGGTAATGAGCAGTTCTTC	CASSLGASGRVGNEQFF
NA	TRBD1	TRBV4-1	TRBJ1-5	TGCGCCAGCAGCCACAGACAGGGTAATCAGCCCCAGCATTTT	CASSHRQGNQPQHF
few	TRBD1	TRBV11-2	TRBJ2-7	TGTGCCAGCAGCTTACAGCCGGGACAGGGGGGATACGAGCAGTACTTC	CASSLQPGQGGYEQYF
few	TRBD2	TRBV4-2	TRBJ2-1	TGTGCCAGCAGCCTGACTAGCGGTTCCTACAATGAGCAGTTCTTC	CASSLTSGSYNEQFF
NA	NA	TRBV7-3	TRBJ2-1	TGTGCCAGCAGCTTAATGCGGACAACAAATGAGCAGTTCTTC	CASSLMRTTNEQFF
few	NA	TRBV30	TRBJ2-7	TGTGCCTGGAGTACTACGGTATACGAGCAGTACTTC	CAWSTTVYEQYF
NA	TRBD1	TRBV5-4	TRBJ1-4	TGTGCCAGCAGCTTAACAGGGGGAACTAATGAAAAACTGTTTTTT	CASSLTGGTNEKLFF
few	NA	TRBV28	TRBJ2-2	TGTGCCAGCAGTTTAGTAATCGGGGAGCTGTTTTTT	CASSLVIGELFF